This TCR beta chain derives from a study of blood T cell repertoires in COVID-19. Study background: T cells, B-cell-depleted T cells, or PBMCs supplied cDNA or gDNA.

Germline CDR1 and CDR2: SGHTS and YDEGEE. Trimming pared 2 bases from V and 0 bases from J, leaving 11 bases between. This CDR3 has 15 amino acids. Seattle patient enrollment occurred during active infection, with longitudinal follow-up thereafter. Per the authors' pipeline: Reference gene primer amplification yielded estimated nucleated cell counts. TCRdb's copy holds only in-frame clones and misses some; the assay was immunoSEQ multiplex PCR. The V and J calls and clone size come from that table; D and trimming were worked out from the DNA. The sample lists about 150,000 clones, about 82% occurring once.

Sample: peripheral blood. This clonotype originated in a woman aged 80 or over with COVID-19, enrolled during active disease. The rearrangement joins TRBV5-8 to TRBJ1-1; unclear D gene. The CDR3 spells CASSFGRGMNTEAFF. As DNA, the CDR3 is TGTGCCAGCAGCTTTGGTCGGGGTATGAACACTGAAGCTTTCTTT.